The sequence of this TCR beta chain was determined in a study of blood T cell repertoires in COVID-19. The V end lost 9 bases, the J end lost 3 bases, and 15 bases lay between the germline ends. The CDR3 extends over 14 amino acids. Looked up from germline, CDR1 is LNHDA and CDR2 is SQIVND (reference sequence). Recruitment covered roughly 24 US areas and drew participants whose ages spanned about 18 to 90 years. Only in-frame clones appear in the TCRdb table, and some are missing; sequencing was by immunoSEQ multiplex PCR. Among hundreds of thousands of clones listed, around 84% were seen once. Material: PBMCs or T cells enriched from blood (not recorded which). The origin of this receptor is a man aged 35 to 55 who had recovered from COVID-19. This rearrangement joins TRBV19 to TRBJ2-1; D possibly corresponds to TRBD1 (6 bases). CDR3: CASLGRDNYNEQFF. Here the CDR3 DNA reads TGTGCCAGCCTCGGCCGGGACAACTACAATGAGCAGTTCTTC. The whole variable domain, remainder taken from reference TRBV19 and TRBJ2-1, is DGGITQSPKYLFRKEGQNVTLSCEQNLNHDAMYWYRQDPGQGLRLIYYSQIVNDFQKGDIAEGYSVSREKKESFPLTVTSAQKNPTAFYLCASLGRDNYNEQFFGPGTRLTVL.